The 22 T cell receptor beta chains below all came from one sample that was sequenced in a study of cytomegalovirus exposure and HLA in healthy donors. Method: immunoSEQ multiplex PCR; TCRdb's copy keeps in-frame clones and lacks some. The top ten clones hold less than 1.5% of a sample with over 85,000 clones, approximately 93% of them seen once. Material for sequencing was PBMCs. These receptors originate from a woman aged 25 to 39 in good health and CMV-seropositive.

The J gene is TRBJ1-3, the V gene TRBV4-1; 7 bases line up with TRBD1. Germline V gene sequence: CDR1 MGHRA, CDR2 YSYEKL. V was clipped by 4 bases and J by 0 bases; unmatched bases: 6. This CDR3 is 16 amino acids long. CDR3 sequence reads: CASSLSTGVSGNTIYF. In DNA, the CDR3 is TGCGCCAGCAGCCTTTCAACAGGGGTCTCTGGAAACACCATATATTTT.

The chain combines TRBV28 with TRBJ1-2, with D possibly TRBD1 on 5 matching bases. The CDR3 spans 13 residues. The V end was cut by 4 bases, the J end by 4 bases, with 10 bases between. Germline V gene sequence: CDR1 MDHEN, CDR2 SYDVKM. CDR3 sequence: CASSSAGIYGYTF. CDR3 DNA sequence: TGTGCCAGCAGTTCTGCAGGGATCTATGGCTACACCTTC.

This chain joins TRBV19 and TRBJ2-1; the match to TRBD1 covers 10 bases. The CDR3 has 13 amino acids. Trimming cost V 6 bases and J 8 bases; bases outside gene matches: 4. Germline values: CDR1 LNHDA, CDR2 SQIVND (reference sequence). The CDR3 bases are TGTGCCAGTAGGAAGACAGGGGGCGATGAGCAGTTCTTC. This codes for CASRKTGGDEQFF.

J is TRBJ2-7 and V is TRBV18; D remains ambiguous. This CDR3 spans 11 amino acids. The V end was cut by 6 bases, the J end by 5 bases, with 8 bases between. Germline CDR1 reads KGHSH; CDR2 reads LQKENI. For the CDR3, the DNA is TGTGCCAGCTCGGCGCAGGACGAGCAGTACTTC. Translating gives CASSAQDEQYF. Full variable domain (remainder filled in from reference TRBV18 and TRBJ2-7): NAGVMQNPRHLVRRRGQEARLRCSPMKGHSHVYWYRQLPEEGLKFMVYLQKENIIDESGMPKERFSAEFPKEGPSILRIQQVVRGDSAAYFCASSAQDEQYFGPGTRLTVT.

V and J are TRBV6-5 and TRBJ1-2, with D possibly matching TRBD1 (5 bases). The length of the CDR3 is 14 residues. Germline V lookup: CDR1 MNHEY, CDR2 SVGAGI. Trimming stripped 2 bases from V and 6 bases from J, with 13 bases between. CDR3: CASSYQTGGDGYTF. The CDR3 region has the DNA TGTGCCAGCAGTTACCAAACAGGAGGGGATGGCTACACCTTC.

The chain has TRBV15 and TRBJ1-5; D is ambiguous. V was clipped by 1 base and J by 5 bases, with 3 bases between them. CDR1 and CDR2 from the germline V gene are LNHNV and YYDKDF (reference sequence). The CDR3 runs to 12 residues. The CDR3 DNA reads TGTGCCACCAGCAGAGCCGATCAGCCCCAGCATTTT. Translated: CATSRADQPQHF.

The chain employs TRBV4-3 and TRBJ1-5; TRBD1 agrees at 8 bases. The V gene end was trimmed by 5 bases and the J gene end by 1 base; junction bases not matched to a gene: 4. CDR1 and CDR2 from the germline V gene are LGHNA and YSLEER. The CDR3 is 15 amino acids. CDR3 loop: CASSINRGSNQPQHF. Written as DNA, the CDR3 is TGCGCCAGCAGCATCAACAGGGGGAGCAATCAGCCCCAGCATTTT.

The rearrangement uses TRBV28 and TRBJ2-3; D is uncertain. Germline CDR1 is MDHEN and CDR2 is SYDVKM. Trimming pared 4 bases from V and 4 bases from J, leaving 9 bases between. The CDR3 is 13 amino acids. In nucleotides, the CDR3 is TGTGCCAGCAGTTCTCCGGTCGCAGATACGCAGTATTTT. Protein: CASSSPVADTQYF.

The chain recombines TRBV7-2 with TRBJ2-5; D gene unclear. Per the germline V gene, CDR1 is SGHTA and CDR2 is FQGNSA. V was clipped by 1 base and J by 4 bases, with 7 bases between them. This CDR3 contains 13 residues. CDR3: CASSLVGSETQYF. The CDR3 DNA is TGTGCCAGCAGCTTAGTCGGGTCAGAGACCCAGTACTTC.

V and J are TRBV19 and TRBJ1-5; 8 positions agree with TRBD1. The J segment lost 3 bases and the V segment lost 3 bases, leaving 4 bases of the junction unmatched. The CDR3 has 15 amino acids. CDR1 and CDR2 (germline): LNHDA, SQIVND (reference sequence). This chain's CDR3 is CASSIRTGFNQPQHF. In DNA form, the CDR3 reads TGTGCCAGTAGTATCCGGACAGGGTTCAATCAGCCCCAGCATTTT.

The chain recombines TRBV2 with TRBJ1-1; D unresolved. V shed 1 base and J shed 3 bases, with 6 bases lying between them. This CDR3 has 13 residues. The germline gives CDR1 SNHLY, CDR2 FYNNEI. The DNA for the CDR3 is TGTGCCAGCAGTGAAGGAGCCTACACTGAAGCTTTCTTT. This codes for CASSEGAYTEAFF.

The chain couples TRBV11-3 to TRBJ2-5, with a tentative D call TRBD1 (6 bases). V was clipped by 0 bases and J by 0 bases, with 8 bases between them. The CDR3 sequence is 15 residues long. Germline CDR1 is SGHNT and CDR2 is YENEEA. DNA for the CDR3: TGTGCCAGCAGCTTAGACGGACAGCACCAAGAGACCCAGTACTTC. This gives the protein CASSLDGQHQETQYF. Full variable domain (remainder filled in from reference TRBV11-3 and TRBJ2-5): EAGVVQSPRYKIIEKKQPVAFWCNPISGHNTLYWYLQNLGQGPELLIRYENEEAVDDSQLPKDRFSAERLKGVDSTLKIQPAELGDSAVYLCASSLDGQHQETQYFGPGTRLLVL.

The chain is built from TRBV18 and TRBJ2-7; D is possibly TRBD1 (6 bases). The CDR3 runs 16 residues. Germline-derived CDR1 and CDR2 are KGHSH and LQKENI. The ends were cut back, 4 bases at V and 4 bases at J, with 20 bases in the middle. The CDR3 DNA reads as TGTGCCAGCTCACTTACACAGGGAGCTCTTTCTTACGAGCAGTACTTC. Protein product: CASSLTQGALSYEQYF.

V usage is TRBV30 and J usage is TRBJ2-1, with TRBD2 identical over 11 bases. V dropped 4 bases and J dropped 0; count of bases not matched to a gene: 14. The CDR3 sequence is 19 residues long. Germline V gene sequence: CDR1 GTSNPN, CDR2 SVGIG (reference sequence). Here the CDR3 DNA reads TGTGCCTGGAACCATCCGGGACTAGCGGAACAGAGCTCCTACAATGAGCAGTTCTTC. Its translation: CAWNHPGLAEQSSYNEQFF.

The V call is TRBV11-2, the J call TRBJ2-1, with D maybe TRBD2 (6 bases). Germline CDR1 is SGHAT and CDR2 is FQNNGV. Trimming took off 4 bases at V and 9 bases at J, with 22 bases between the two ends. The CDR3 consists of 16 residues. CDR3 loop: CASSSLGRLGWGEQFF. The CDR3 DNA follows: TGTGCCAGCAGCTCTCTTGGAAGACTAGGGTGGGGTGAGCAGTTCTTC.

The chain is built from TRBV2 and TRBJ1-5; D is ambiguous. The V gene's germline CDR1 is SNHLY and CDR2 FYNNEI. V lost 3 bases, J lost 4 bases, and 10 bases lay in between. The CDR3 extends over 14 amino acids. The CDR3 nucleotides are TGTGCCAGCAGTGAGAGTAGTAGAAATCAGCCCCAGCATTTT. Its protein is CASSESSRNQPQHF.

V and J are TRBV6-1 and TRBJ2-3; 10 nucleotides agree with TRBD2. The CDR3 consists of 15 residues. Trimming removed 3 bases from V and 3 bases from J; junction bases left unmatched: 3. CDR1 and CDR2 (germline): MNHNS, SASEGT. The CDR3 region has the DNA TGTGCCAGCAGTGAGGTAGCGGGAGGAACAGATACGCAGTATTTT. The encoded protein is CASSEVAGGTDTQYF.

V is TRBV6-4 and J is TRBJ2-1; D perhaps matches TRBD2 (5 bases). This CDR3 has 13 residues. V shed 4 bases and J shed 8 bases, with 12 bases lying between them. Germline CDR1 and CDR2: MRHNA and SNTAGT. This chain's CDR3 is CASSVEGGDEQFF. The CDR3 DNA follows: TGTGCCAGCAGTGTCGAGGGCGGCGATGAGCAGTTCTTC.

The chain combines TRBV4-2 with TRBJ2-7, with no clear D. V lost 0 bases, J lost 1 base, and 7 bases lay in between. The length of the CDR3 is 14 residues. The germline V gene has CDR1 LGHNA and CDR2 YNFKEQ. The CDR3 loop reads CASSQDGVSYEQYF. In DNA form, the CDR3 reads TGTGCCAGCAGCCAAGATGGAGTATCCTACGAGCAGTACTTC.

The chain links TRBV11-3 to TRBJ2-5; 8 positions agree with TRBD2. The germline gives CDR1 SGHNT, CDR2 YENEEA. J gave up 2 bases and V 4 bases, and 9 bases lay outside the gene matches. The length of the CDR3 is 16 residues. The CDR3 region has the DNA TGTGCCAGCAGCTCCAGGGGAAGCGGGAGACAAGAGACCCAGTACTTC. As protein: CASSSRGSGRQETQYF. Together with reference TRBV11-3 and TRBJ2-5, the CDR3 gives the full variable domain: EAGVVQSPRYKIIEKKQPVAFWCNPISGHNTLYWYLQNLGQGPELLIRYENEEAVDDSQLPKDRFSAERLKGVDSTLKIQPAELGDSAVYLCASSSRGSGRQETQYFGPGTRLLVL.

This clone was observed a few times. The V call is TRBV7-9, the J call TRBJ1-1; 10 bases match TRBD1. V shed 4 bases and J 6 bases; nucleotides not matched to a gene: 5. This CDR3 is built from 14 residues. Germline loops: CDR1 SEHNR, CDR2 FQNEAQ (reference sequence). CDR3: CASSSGQGRAEAFF. CDR3 nucleotides: TGTGCCAGCAGCTCGGGACAGGGGCGGGCTGAAGCTTTCTTT.

The chain joins TRBV30 to TRBJ2-3, with a weak D call TRBD1 (5 bases). The CDR3 runs 14 residues. Per germline, CDR1 GTSNPN and CDR2 SVGIG (reference sequence). Trimming removed 1 base at V and 4 bases at J, with 12 bases between. CDR3 residues: CAWSGLGVPDTQYF. DNA for the CDR3: TGTGCCTGGAGTGGCTTAGGGGTGCCAGATACGCAGTATTTT.